Each of the 22 T cell receptor beta chains below was sequenced from the same sample in a study of OX40 agonist ivuxolimab in advanced cancers. The method was the immunoSEQ multiplex PCR assay. Here the immuneACCESS table is served through TCRdb, limited to in-frame sequences with V and J called. Missing clones are a known gap in these copies; in checked studies unresolved V genes cover under half, and the rest lacks a known reason. The sample yields roughly 100,000 clones; approximately 85% were counted once. About 3.8% of the sample is taken by the ten largest. The starting material was CD4+ or CD8+ T cells sorted from blood, obtained in a trial of the OX40 agonist ivuxolimab. These receptors all come from an adult with an advanced solid tumor such as melanoma, head and neck, liver or kidney cancer.

V gene TRBV30 combines with J gene TRBJ2-5; D is undetermined. Per the germline V gene, CDR1 is GTSNPN and CDR2 is SVGIG (reference sequence). This CDR3 has 12 amino acids. V lost 0 bases, J lost 4 bases, and 6 bases lay in between. The DNA for the CDR3 is TGTGCCTGGAGTGTAGGACGAGAGACCCAGTACTTC. It specifies CAWSVGRETQYF.

The DNA for the CDR3 is TGTGCCACCAGCAGAGATCTGGACAGGTGGAGGGAAAAACTGTTTTTT. Translated: CATSRDLDRWREKLFF. The gene calls are TRBV15 and TRBJ1-4; TRBD1 matches 7 bases. The trim removed 0 bases at V and 8 bases at J, leaving 9 bases unmatched. The CDR3 is 16 residues long. Germline V CDR1 and CDR2: LNHNV, YYDKDF (reference sequence).

The CDR3 nucleotides read TGTGCCAGCAGTTTAGCAGACACCGGGGAGCTGTTTTTT. Encoded protein: CASSLADTGELFF. J is TRBJ2-2 and V is TRBV28; D is uncertain. CDR3 length: 13 residues. Trimming removed 2 bases from V and 3 bases from J, with 4 bases in between. Germline CDR1 MDHEN, CDR2 SYDVKM. Filled out from reference TRBV28 and TRBJ2-2, the complete variable domain reads DVKVTQSSRYLVKRTGEKVFLECVQDMDHENMFWYRQDPGLGLRLIYFSYDVKMKEKGDIPEGYSVSREKKERFSLILESASTNQTSMYLCASSLADTGELFFGEGSRLTVL.

The genes are TRBV13 and TRBJ2-3; D unresolved. The germline V and J ends were trimmed by 0 bases and 6 bases, with 4 bases remaining between them. This CDR3 contains 12 residues. The V gene's germline CDR1 is PRHDT and CDR2 FYEKMQ (reference sequence). The CDR3 sequence: CASSLGSDTQYF. Written as DNA, the CDR3 is TGTGCCAGCAGCTTAGGTTCCGATACGCAGTATTTT.

The count of this clone is one. The chain joins TRBV29-1 to TRBJ2-7; tentatively, D is TRBD1 or TRBD2 (6 bases each). CDR3 length: 14 residues. Germline V lookup: CDR1 SQVTM, CDR2 ANQGSEA. V shed 6 bases and J shed 0 bases, with 15 bases lying between them. The CDR3 loop is CSVGSGQSSYEQYF. In nucleotides, the CDR3 is TGCAGCGTCGGGAGCGGACAGAGCTCCTACGAGCAGTACTTC.

This chain joins TRBV7-2 and TRBJ2-7, with D possibly being TRBD2 (6 bases). Germline assignment: CDR1 SGHTA and CDR2 FQGNSA. This CDR3 contains 15 residues. Trimming removed 6 bases from V and 6 bases from J, with 21 bases in between. CDR3 DNA sequence: TGTGCCAGCAGACAACACAACTGGGAGGAGTCCGAGCAGTACTTC. It is translated as CASRQHNWEESEQYF.

This rearrangement joins TRBV11-3 to TRBJ2-1, with TRBD1 identical over 10 bases. The ends lost 5 bases at V and 4 bases at J; junction bases unmatched: 2. The CDR3 sequence is 14 residues long. The germline gives CDR1 SGHNT, CDR2 YENEEA. The CDR3 DNA sequence: TGTGCCAGCAGCGAGGGACAGGGGTACAATGAGCAGTTCTTC. This translates into CASSEGQGYNEQFF.

The V and J genes are TRBV7-1 and TRBJ2-7; D unclear. TRBV7-1 is an ORF, and what it does is uncertain. Trimming stripped 5 bases from V and 4 bases from J, with 6 bases between. The CDR3 is 11 amino acids. The CDR3 DNA reads TGTGCCAGCAGCAGGGATTACGAGCAGTACTTC. Translating it yields CASSRDYEQYF.

The genes are TRBV19 and TRBJ2-2; D might be TRBD1 or TRBD2, each matching 5 bases. This CDR3 comprises 15 residues. Trimming removed 3 bases at V and 2 bases at J, with 10 bases between. CDR1 and CDR2 (germline): LNHDA, SQIVND (reference sequence). CDR3: CASSMGTVNTGELFF. Written as DNA, the CDR3 is TGTGCCAGTAGTATGGGGACCGTAAACACCGGGGAGCTGTTTTTT. The entire variable domain, with the rest obtained from reference TRBV19 and TRBJ2-2, is as follows: DGGITQSPKYLFRKEGQNVTLSCEQNLNHDAMYWYRQDPGQGLRLIYYSQIVNDFQKGDIAEGYSVSREKKESFPLTVTSAQKNPTAFYLCASSMGTVNTGELFFGEGSRLTVL.

DNA for the CDR3: TGTGCCATCAGTTTGCGGGGACAGGGGGCTTTTTACGAGCAGTACTTC. Its translation: CAISLRGQGAFYEQYF. The chain links TRBV10-3 to TRBJ2-7, with 12 positions matching TRBD1. CDR1 and CDR2 (germline): ENHRY, SYGVKD. This CDR3 comprises 16 residues. The J segment lost 4 bases and the V segment lost 5 bases, leaving 9 bases of the junction unmatched.

J is TRBJ2-1 and V is TRBV2; 12 nucleotides agree with TRBD2. The CDR3 extends over 15 amino acids. CDR1 is SNHLY, CDR2 FYNNEI, per germline. V lost 7 bases, J lost 3 bases, and 4 bases stayed unmatched. For the CDR3, the DNA is TGTGCCAGCAATCTAGCGGGAGGGATCTACAATGAGCAGTTCTTC. This gives the protein CASNLAGGIYNEQFF.

This CDR3 reads CASSSGSLRYGYTF. CDR3 DNA: TGTGCCAGCAGCTCGGGGTCCCTACGTTATGGCTACACCTTC. The chain recombines TRBV5-6 with TRBJ1-2; D remains unclear. From germline, CDR1 is SGHDT and CDR2 YYEEEE. Trimming stripped 3 bases from V and 5 bases from J, with 14 bases between. This CDR3 has 14 amino acids. Drawing the rest from reference TRBV5-6 and TRBJ1-2, the complete variable domain is DAGVTQSPTHLIKTRGQQVTLRCSPKSGHDTVSWYQQALGQGPQFIFQYYEEEERQRGNFPDRFSGHQFPNYSSELNVNALLLGDSALYLCASSSGSLRYGYTFGSGTRLTVV.

This clone was counted only a few times. CDR3 sequence reads: CASSLGQISNQPQHF. The CDR3, as DNA: TGTGCCAGCAGTTTGGGACAGATTAGCAATCAGCCCCAGCATTTT. The chain employs TRBV28 and TRBJ1-5; 7 bases are a match to TRBD1. The CDR3 runs to 15 residues. Germline CDR1 MDHEN, CDR2 SYDVKM. V lost 3 bases to trimming and J lost 0 bases; unmatched junction nucleotides: 2.

The chain recombines TRBV11-2 with TRBJ2-5; 7 nucleotides match TRBD1. V lost 4 bases to trimming and J lost 5 bases; unmatched junction nucleotides: 10. This CDR3 is built from 15 residues. CDR1 and CDR2 from the germline V gene are SGHAT and FQNNGV. CDR3 loop: CASSYTSGTVETQYF. In DNA form, the CDR3 reads TGTGCCAGCAGCTATACCTCCGGGACAGTGGAGACCCAGTACTTC.

The genes are TRBV13 and TRBJ2-7; 9 bases are a match to TRBD1. The CDR3 sequence is 15 residues long. In germline, CDR1 is PRHDT, CDR2 FYEKMQ (reference sequence). Unmatched junction bases numbered 7, after V lost 5 bases and J lost 2 bases. This CDR3 is CASSHRDRVTYEQYF. The CDR3 coding sequence is TGTGCCAGCAGCCACCGGGACAGGGTAACCTACGAGCAGTACTTC.

The CDR3 coding sequence is TGTGCCAGCTCATTGACAGGGAATTCACCCCTCCACTTT. Encoded protein: CASSLTGNSPLHF. The chain has TRBV18 and TRBJ1-6; 7 positions match TRBD1. Unmatched junction bases numbered 2, after V lost 5 bases and J lost 7 bases. CDR3 length equals 13 residues. Germline-derived CDR1 and CDR2 are KGHSH and LQKENI.

Only a few counts were recorded for this clone. CDR3 nucleotides: TGTGCCAGCAGTTTCTTTGGGACAGGGGGCGCGGGCAAAAACATTCAGTACTTC. Its protein is CASSFFGTGGAGKNIQYF. The chain recombines TRBV28 with TRBJ2-4, with TRBD1 identical over 12 bases. V shed 3 bases, J shed 3 bases, and the junction held 9 bases outside the gene matches. There are 18 residues in the CDR3. Germline lookup yields CDR1 MDHEN and CDR2 SYDVKM.

This clone has only a few counts. The rearrangement links TRBV4-1 to TRBJ2-7; 7 nucleotides match TRBD1. Germline V CDR1 and CDR2: MGHRA, YSYEKL. CDR3 length: 15 amino acids. V was pared by 2 bases and J by 3 bases, with 7 bases of the junction left unmatched. The CDR3 loop reads CASSQRQGDFYEQYF. In nucleotides, the CDR3 is TGCGCCAGCAGCCAAAGACAGGGTGACTTCTACGAGCAGTACTTC.

This chain links TRBV7-8 with TRBJ1-4; D not resolved. Trimming cost V 0 bases and J 5 bases, with 7 bases left between them. Germline CDR1 and CDR2: SGHVS and FQNEAQ. The CDR3 covers 14 residues. CDR3 sequence (DNA): TGTGCCAGCAGCTTAGCTGGGCCGAATGAAAAACTGTTTTTT. It codes for CASSLAGPNEKLFF.

The chain has TRBV10-3 and TRBJ2-3; the D is unclear. Looked up from germline, CDR1 is ENHRY and CDR2 is SYGVKD. The CDR3 has 13 residues. Between the trimmed V and J ends, which lost 5 bases and 2 bases, there was a span of 8 bases. CDR3 in amino acids: CAISSPDTDTQYF. The DNA of the CDR3 is TGTGCCATCAGTTCTCCAGACACAGATACGCAGTATTTT.

The rearrangement joins TRBV30 to TRBJ2-3, with 8 bases lining up with TRBD1. The CDR3 consists of 16 residues. The germline V gene encodes CDR1 GTSNPN and CDR2 SVGIG (reference sequence). Unmatched junction bases numbered 9, after V lost 2 bases and J lost 2 bases. The CDR3 DNA is TGTGCCTGGAGTCCTCCGGACAGGGTTTTCACAGATACGCAGTATTTT. Encoded protein: CAWSPPDRVFTDTQYF.

This sequence joins TRBV7-9 and TRBJ2-1, with D hard to call. There are 13 residues in the CDR3. The V and J ends lost 2 bases and 6 bases respectively, with 8 bases between them. The germline gives CDR1 SEHNR, CDR2 FQNEAQ (reference sequence). CDR3 sequence (DNA): TGTGCCAGCAGCTTAAGTTTTGTCAATGAGCAGTTCTTC. Its translation is CASSLSFVNEQFF.